Reported below is one T cell receptor beta chain. The data derive from a study of shared clonotypes between healthy human individuals. This CDR3 region has 11 residues. CDR1 MDHEN and CDR2 SYDVKM come from the germline V gene. With 6 bases removed from V and 9 bases from J, the gap between germline ends came to 9 bases. TCRdb's table, derived via immunoSEQ multiplex PCR, lists solely in-frame clones and lacks some. This sample has approximately 720,000 clones, with approximately 79% found just once. Material for sequencing was memory CD4+ T cells sorted from blood. The subset: CD45RA-negative fraction. The sequence was collected from a woman in her 30s in good health. This chain links TRBV28 with TRBJ1-5; D unresolved. Here the CDR3 DNA reads TGTGCCAGCAGAGGGAGTCTGCCCCAGCATTTT. Its protein is CASRGSLPQHF. Full variable domain (remainder filled in from reference TRBV28 and TRBJ1-5): DVKVTQSSRYLVKRTGEKVFLECVQDMDHENMFWYRQDPGLGLRLIYFSYDVKMKEKGDIPEGYSVSREKKERFSLILESASTNQTSMYLCASRGSLPQHFGDGTRLSIL.